What follows is one T cell receptor (beta chain) and its context. Its antigen is undetermined. Amplification used 60 Vbeta primers and 13 Jbeta primers. The data were produced by immunoSEQ multiplex PCR, yet TCRdb's version contains in-frame clones alone and is incomplete. The sample has 100,000 to 150,000 clones. Unrecorded immune exposures were likely, despite nominal health at sampling. This sample is part of a study of cytomegalovirus exposure and HLA in healthy donors. Study results and caveats: Earlier analysis yielded a pattern in which most TCR beta V segments were productive about 87% or about 30% of the time. TCR beta V- and J-gene trimming was later associated with a missense DCLRE1C variant.

Sequencing was carried out using PBMCs. This clonotype was sampled from a woman between 35 and 50 years old in good health and CMV-seronegative.

The chain's CDR3 is CASSQGGGSPLHF. The CDR3 DNA sequence: TGCGCCAGCAGCCAGGGGGGGGGATCACCCCTCCACTTT. The rearrangement uses TRBV4-3 and TRBJ1-6; D is perhaps TRBD1 (5 bases). The CDR3 is 13 residues long. Looked up from germline, CDR1 is LGHNA and CDR2 is YSLEER. V lost 3 bases and J lost 10, with 10 bases in between.